The 15 T cell receptor beta chains reported below all come from one sample, sequenced in a study of identical twins. TCRdb analysed the 5' RACE reads with MiXCR anew, one entry per CDR3 protein. The sample contains about 730,000 distinct CDR3 sequences, about 20% of which appear only once. The same data also contributed to another study, on T cells expressing NK-cell markers.

Sequenced sample: PBMCs. These receptors all come from a woman aged 18-29 years in good health.

This clonotype was detected only a few times. The chain uses TRBV15 and TRBJ1-2, with D perhaps matching TRBD1 (5 bases). Germline V gives CDR1 LNHNV, CDR2 YYDKDF (reference sequence). Trimming left V 3 bases short and J 5 bases short, with 19 bases between. The CDR3 contains 16 residues. CDR3 nucleotides: TGTGCCACCAGCAGGGGGGGAACCCACCGGCGATATGGCTACACCTTC. Its translation: CATSRGGTHRRYGYTF.

The V and J genes are TRBV6-2 or TRBV6-3 and TRBJ1-1, with D uncertain. Germline values: CDR1 MNHEY, CDR2 SVGEGT. V was pared by 6 bases and J by 1 base, with 9 bases between. This CDR3 is 13 amino acids long. The CDR3 reads CASSQTRNTEAFF. The DNA of the CDR3 is TGTGCCAGCAGCCAGACAAGGAACACTGAAGCTTTCTTT.

The rearrangement uses TRBV27 and TRBJ2-5, with 9 positions matching TRBD2. The V gene's germline CDR1 is MNHEY and CDR2 SMNVEV (reference sequence). Trimming removed 5 bases from V and 4 bases from J; junction bases left unmatched: 11. The CDR3 consists of 16 residues. The CDR3 loop reads CASSPKTSGWIETQYF. CDR3 nucleotides: TGTGCCAGCAGTCCCAAGACTAGCGGATGGATAGAGACCCAGTACTTC.

This chain links TRBV27 with TRBJ2-7; D is uncertain. This CDR3 spans 16 amino acids. The V gene lost 4 bases and the J gene lost 6 bases, with 22 bases spanning the gap. Germline CDR1 is MNHEY and CDR2 is SMNVEV (reference sequence). DNA for the CDR3: TGTGCCAGCAGTTCTTCACCGGGCTTGGGGTGGCCCGAGCAGTACTTC. The encoded protein is CASSSSPGLGWPEQYF.

V usage is TRBV5-1 and J usage is TRBJ2-7; D possibly corresponds to TRBD1 (6 bases). V lost 0 bases, J lost 2 bases, and 9 bases lay in between. The length of the CDR3 is 14 residues. Looked up from germline, CDR1 is SGHRS and CDR2 is YFSETQ. The DNA of the CDR3 is TGCGCCAGCAGCTTGGGACAGGCAACCTACGAGCAGTACTTC. As protein: CASSLGQATYEQYF.

This clonotype was detected a few times. The V gene is TRBV4-3, the J gene TRBJ2-1, with unresolved D. Germline-derived CDR1 and CDR2 are LGHNA and YSLEER. The CDR3 totals 17 residues. Trimming shortened V by 1 base and J by 2 bases, and 15 bases separated the two germline ends. Here the CDR3 DNA reads TGCGCCAGCAGCCAAGTCCTGGGGTCCCGACCCTACAATGAGCAGTTCTTC. It translates to CASSQVLGSRPYNEQFF.

In its sample, this clonotype was seen many times. This CDR3 reads CASSQVTGTNEKLFF. The CDR3 nucleotides read TGTGCCAGCAGCCAAGTTACCGGAACTAATGAAAAACTGTTTTTT. The chain employs TRBV3-1 and TRBJ1-4; D gene ambiguous. The CDR3 extends over 15 amino acids. CDR1 and CDR2 from the germline V gene are LGHDT and YNNKEL (reference sequence). V lost 1 base and J lost 1, with 7 bases in between.

This chain joins TRBV20-1 and TRBJ2-5, with 9 bases that match TRBD2. The germline V gene encodes CDR1 DFQATT and CDR2 SNEGSKA (reference sequence). The CDR3 spans 13 residues. The ends lost 8 bases at V and 2 bases at J; junction bases unmatched: 6. The CDR3 region has the DNA TGCAGTCTTAGCGGGGGAGATCAAGAGACCCAGTACTTC. It is translated as CSLSGGDQETQYF.

The gene calls are TRBV29-1 and TRBJ2-6; D is perhaps TRBD1 (5 bases). V was trimmed by 4 bases and J by 2 bases, leaving 9 bases between them. There are 14 residues in the CDR3. The germline gives CDR1 SQVTM, CDR2 ANQGSEA. Here the CDR3 reads CSVGKGTGANVLTF. The CDR3 region has the DNA TGCAGCGTTGGCAAGGGGACTGGGGCCAACGTCCTGACTTTC.

V and J are TRBV7-9 and TRBJ2-2; D is unresolved. The CDR3 is made up of 14 amino acids. Germline values: CDR1 SEHNR, CDR2 FQNEAQ (reference sequence). V lost 5 bases, J lost 7 bases, and 14 bases lay in between. DNA for the CDR3: TGTGCCAGCAGCCGGGCCGGTGGTGGCGGGGAGCTGTTTTTT. Translated, it gives CASSRAGGGGELFF. Full variable domain (remainder filled in from reference TRBV7-9 and TRBJ2-2): DTGVSQNPRHKITKRGQNVTFRCDPISEHNRLYWYRQTLGQGPEFLTYFQNEAQLEKSRLLSDRFSAERPKGSFSTLEIQRTEQGDSAMYLCASSRAGGGGELFFGEGSRLTVL.

This sequence joins TRBV15 and TRBJ2-3, with TRBD2 matching over 9 bases. In germline, CDR1 is LNHNV, CDR2 YYDKDF (reference sequence). The CDR3 is 15 amino acids. The V gene end was trimmed by 9 bases and the J gene end by 0 bases; junction bases not matched to a gene: 7. The CDR3 bases are TGTGCCACAACTAAGCGGGGGGACAGCACAGATACGCAGTATTTT. Its protein is CATTKRGDSTDTQYF.

This clonotype showed up just a few times. The rearrangement links TRBV12-3 or TRBV12-4 to TRBJ2-1, with a tentative D call TRBD2 (6 bases). The CDR3 has 13 residues. Trimming took 5 bases from V and 6 from J, leaving 11 bases between them. CDR3: CASSPQLANEQFF. The DNA of the CDR3 is TGTGCCAGCAGTCCCCAACTAGCCAATGAGCAGTTCTTC.

Here the CDR3 DNA reads TGCGCCAGCAGCCCTGGGGTCGTCGGGGAGACCCAGTACTTC. It translates to CASSPGVVGETQYF. The rearrangement joins TRBV5-1 to TRBJ2-5, with D uncertain. Trimming took off 4 bases at V and 5 bases at J, with 15 bases between the two ends. Per the germline V gene, CDR1 is SGHRS and CDR2 is YFSETQ. The CDR3 spans 14 residues.

The table lists this clonotype with a few counts. The rearrangement uses TRBV9 and TRBJ2-1; a possible D gene is TRBD2 (5 bases). The CDR3 consists of 16 residues. The germline V gene encodes CDR1 SGDLS and CDR2 YYNGEE. Trimming cost V 3 bases and J 0 bases, with 13 bases left between them. The CDR3 nucleotides read TGTGCCAGCAGCGCAAAACTAGATAGCTCCTACAATGAGCAGTTCTTC. Amino acid sequence: CASSAKLDSSYNEQFF. The whole variable domain, filled in from reference TRBV9 and TRBJ2-1, reads DSGVTQTPKHLITATGQRVTLRCSPRSGDLSVYWYQQSLDQGLQFLIQYYNGEERAKGNILERFSAQQFPDLHSELNLSSLELGDSALYFCASSAKLDSSYNEQFFGPGTRLTVL.

The J gene is TRBJ2-1, the V gene TRBV13; 9 bases agree with TRBD2. With V trimmed by 5 bases and J by 9 bases, 14 bases remained unmatched. The germline gives CDR1 PRHDT, CDR2 FYEKMQ (reference sequence). This CDR3 has 16 amino acids. In DNA form, the CDR3 reads TGTGCCAGCAGCCCTCAGGGCGGGAGGGCCCGAGGTGAGCAGTTCTTC. Protein product: CASSPQGGRARGEQFF.